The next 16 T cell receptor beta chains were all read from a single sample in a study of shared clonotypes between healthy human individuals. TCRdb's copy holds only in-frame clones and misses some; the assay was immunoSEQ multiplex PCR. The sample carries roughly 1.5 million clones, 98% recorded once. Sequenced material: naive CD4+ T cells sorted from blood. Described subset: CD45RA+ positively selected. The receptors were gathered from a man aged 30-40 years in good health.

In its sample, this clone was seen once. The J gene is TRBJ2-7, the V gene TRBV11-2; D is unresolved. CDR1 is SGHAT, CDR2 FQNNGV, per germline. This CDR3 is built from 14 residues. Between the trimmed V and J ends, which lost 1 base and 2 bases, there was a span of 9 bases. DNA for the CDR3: TGTGCCAGCAGCTTAGCCCAGGCCCCCTACGAGCAGTACTTC. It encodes CASSLAQAPYEQYF. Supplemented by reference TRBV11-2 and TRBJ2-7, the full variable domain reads EAGVAQSPRYKIIEKRQSVAFWCNPISGHATLYWYQQILGQGPKLLIQFQNNGVVDDSQLPKDRFSAERLKGVDSTLKIQPAKLEDSAVYLCASSLAQAPYEQYFGPGTRLTVT.

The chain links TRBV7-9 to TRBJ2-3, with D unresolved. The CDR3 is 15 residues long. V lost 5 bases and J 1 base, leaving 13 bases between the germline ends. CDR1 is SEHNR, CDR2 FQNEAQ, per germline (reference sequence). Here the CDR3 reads CASSPVSPGTDTQYF. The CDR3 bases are TGTGCCAGCAGCCCCGTTTCGCCCGGCACAGATACGCAGTATTTT. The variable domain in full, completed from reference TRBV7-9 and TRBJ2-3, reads DTGVSQNPRHKITKRGQNVTFRCDPISEHNRLYWYRQTLGQGPEFLTYFQNEAQLEKSRLLSDRFSAERPKGSFSTLEIQRTEQGDSAMYLCASSPVSPGTDTQYFGPGTRLTVL.

In DNA, the CDR3 is TGTGCCAGCAGCTTAGAGTTCGCGTCTGAGGAGCAGTTCTTC. This gives the protein CASSLEFASEEQFF. The genes are TRBV7-3 and TRBJ2-1; no reliable D call. The CDR3 extends over 14 amino acids. CDR1 is SGHTA, CDR2 FQGTGA, per germline. Trimming shortened V by 2 bases and J by 10 bases, and 15 bases separated the two germline ends. The full variable domain, completed using reference TRBV7-3 and TRBJ2-1, is GAGVSQTPSNKVTEKGKYVELRCDPISGHTALYWYRQSLGQGPEFLIYFQGTGAADDSGLPNDRFFAVRPEGSVSTLKIQRTERGDSAVYLCASSLEFASEEQFFGPGTRLTVL.

The CDR3 loop is CASSPRGTRGPDQPQHF. CDR3 nucleotides: TGTGCCAGCAGTCCCAGGGGGACAAGGGGCCCAGATCAGCCCCAGCATTTT. This chain joins TRBV27 and TRBJ1-5; TRBD1 aligns across 7 bases. Germline CDR1 is MNHEY and CDR2 is SMNVEV (reference sequence). The V gene end was trimmed by 5 bases and the J gene end by 5 bases; junction bases not matched to a gene: 15. This CDR3 has 17 residues.

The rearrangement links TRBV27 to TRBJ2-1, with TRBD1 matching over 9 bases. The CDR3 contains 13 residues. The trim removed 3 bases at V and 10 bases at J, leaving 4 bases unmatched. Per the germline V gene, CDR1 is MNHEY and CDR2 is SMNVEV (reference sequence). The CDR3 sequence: CASSFPGTGEQFF. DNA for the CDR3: TGTGCCAGCAGTTTCCCTGGGACAGGGGAGCAGTTCTTC.

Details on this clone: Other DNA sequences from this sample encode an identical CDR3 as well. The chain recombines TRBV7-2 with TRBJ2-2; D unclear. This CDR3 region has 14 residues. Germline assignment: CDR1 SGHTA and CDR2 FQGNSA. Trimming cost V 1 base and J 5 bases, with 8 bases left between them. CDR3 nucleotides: TGTGCCAGCAGCTTAGTGGGCAGAACCGGGGAGCTGTTTTTT. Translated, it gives CASSLVGRTGELFF.

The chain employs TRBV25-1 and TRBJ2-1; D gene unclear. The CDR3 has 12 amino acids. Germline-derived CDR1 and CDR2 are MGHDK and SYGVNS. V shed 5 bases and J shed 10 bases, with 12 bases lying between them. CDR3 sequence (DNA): TGTGCCAGCAGTCGGTCGGGTTCGGAGCAGTTCTTC. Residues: CASSRSGSEQFF.

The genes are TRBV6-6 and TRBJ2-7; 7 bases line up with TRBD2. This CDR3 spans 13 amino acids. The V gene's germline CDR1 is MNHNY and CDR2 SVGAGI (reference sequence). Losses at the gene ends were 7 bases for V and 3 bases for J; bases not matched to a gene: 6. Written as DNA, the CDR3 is TGTGCCAGCAATGCGGGAGTGGGCTACGAGCAGTACTTC. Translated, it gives CASNAGVGYEQYF.

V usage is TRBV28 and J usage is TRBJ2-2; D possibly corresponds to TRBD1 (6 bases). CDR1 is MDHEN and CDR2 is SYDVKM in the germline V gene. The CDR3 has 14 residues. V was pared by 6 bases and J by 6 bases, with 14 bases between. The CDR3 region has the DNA TGTGCCAGCAGGTTCAGGGGTATCGCCGGGGAGCTGTTTTTT. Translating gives CASRFRGIAGELFF.

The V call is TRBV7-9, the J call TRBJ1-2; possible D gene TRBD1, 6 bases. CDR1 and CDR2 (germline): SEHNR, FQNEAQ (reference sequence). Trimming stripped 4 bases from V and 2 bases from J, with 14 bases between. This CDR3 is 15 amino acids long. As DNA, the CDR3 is TGTGCCAGCAGCTCGGGTTATGACAGGAACTATGGCTACACCTTC. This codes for CASSSGYDRNYGYTF.

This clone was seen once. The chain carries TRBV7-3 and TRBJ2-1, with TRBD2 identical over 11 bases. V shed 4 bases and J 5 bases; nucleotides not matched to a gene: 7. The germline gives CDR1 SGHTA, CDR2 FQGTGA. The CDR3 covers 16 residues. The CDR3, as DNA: TGTGCCAGCAGCTCCTCTAGCGGGAGGTTAAACAATGAGCAGTTCTTC. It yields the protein CASSSSSGRLNNEQFF.

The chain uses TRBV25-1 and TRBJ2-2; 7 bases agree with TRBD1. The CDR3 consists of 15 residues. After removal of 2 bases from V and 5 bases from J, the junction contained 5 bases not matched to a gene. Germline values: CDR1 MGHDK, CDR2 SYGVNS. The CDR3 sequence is CASSEDRERTGELFF. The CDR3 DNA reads TGTGCCAGCAGTGAAGACAGGGAAAGAACCGGGGAGCTGTTTTTT.

CDR3 in DNA: TGTGCCATCAGGACCGGGACCGAGGGAAACATTCAGTACTTC. This encodes CAIRTGTEGNIQYF. The rearrangement links TRBV10-3 to TRBJ2-4; D possibly uses TRBD1 or TRBD2 (5 bases each). The V end lost 6 bases, the J end lost 6 bases, and 15 bases lay between the germline ends. Germline V gene lookup returns CDR1 ENHRY and CDR2 SYGVKD. The CDR3 has 14 amino acids.

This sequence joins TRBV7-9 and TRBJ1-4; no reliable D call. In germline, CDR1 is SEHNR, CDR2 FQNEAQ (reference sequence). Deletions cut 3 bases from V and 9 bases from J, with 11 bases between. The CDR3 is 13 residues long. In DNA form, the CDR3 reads TGTGCCAGCAGCTTTGTTAGTTATAAAAAACTGTTTTTT. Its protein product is CASSFVSYKKLFF. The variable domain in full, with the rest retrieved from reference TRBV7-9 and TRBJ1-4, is DTGVSQNPRHKITKRGQNVTFRCDPISEHNRLYWYRQTLGQGPEFLTYFQNEAQLEKSRLLSDRFSAERPKGSFSTLEIQRTEQGDSAMYLCASSFVSYKKLFFGSGTQLSVL.

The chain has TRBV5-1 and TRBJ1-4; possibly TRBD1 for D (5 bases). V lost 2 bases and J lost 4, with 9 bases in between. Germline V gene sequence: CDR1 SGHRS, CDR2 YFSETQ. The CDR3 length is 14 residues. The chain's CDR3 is CASSFRGLNEKLFF. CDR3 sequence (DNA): TGCGCCAGCAGCTTTCGGGGCCTTAATGAAAAACTGTTTTTT.

In DNA form, the CDR3 reads TGTGCCAGTAGCCGATTAGGTTCCGGGGGTATCTACGAGCAGTACTTC. This encodes CASSRLGSGGIYEQYF. The chain combines TRBV19 with TRBJ2-7; possible D gene TRBD2, 6 bases. V was trimmed by 6 bases and J by 3 bases, leaving 21 bases between them. Germline CDR1 LNHDA, CDR2 SQIVND (reference sequence). This CDR3 region has 16 residues.